These 13 T cell receptor beta chains originate from one sample sequenced in a study of shared clonotypes between healthy human individuals (dated by TCRdb to 2018 to 2020). Library construction relied on the immunoSEQ multiplex PCR assay. This immuneACCESS table, as held by TCRdb, lists in-frame sequences with V and J called but not all clones. Of the missing ones, under half trace to an unresolved V gene in checked studies; the others have no known cause. The sample table shows around 510,000 clones, and around 81% are seen once. Of the sample, around 12% is held by the ten largest clones. Input material: PBMCs. All receptors come from a woman aged 40 to 50 in good health. Some clones in this sample may be carry-over from other donors' samples.

This sequence joins TRBV6-6 and TRBJ2-7, with 9 bases aligning to TRBD1. Losses at the gene ends were 4 bases for V and 3 bases for J; bases not matched to a gene: 7. The CDR3 consists of 15 residues. Germline values: CDR1 MNHNY, CDR2 SVGAGI (reference sequence). CDR3 amino acids: CASSSPGQGNYEQYF. The DNA for the CDR3 is TGTGCCAGCAGTTCCCCGGGACAGGGAAACTACGAGCAGTACTTC.

This clone was counted between two and nine times. The chain joins TRBV18 to TRBJ2-1; D possibly corresponds to TRBD1 (6 bases). Germline V gene data show CDR1 as KGHSH and CDR2 as LQKENI. V was pared by 1 base and J by 6 bases, with 13 bases between. The CDR3 has 15 amino acids. The DNA of the CDR3 is TGTGCCAGCTCACCACGCCAGACAGGATCCAATGAGCAGTTCTTC. It translates to CASSPRQTGSNEQFF.

The chain employs TRBV27 and TRBJ2-5; the match to TRBD1 covers 12 bases. Germline V gene lookup returns CDR1 MNHEY and CDR2 SMNVEV (reference sequence). This CDR3 region has 18 residues. Trimming took 5 bases from V and 3 from J; bases not matched to a gene: 13. The CDR3 loop reads CASSPTPPGTGGEETQYF. CDR3 bases: TGTGCCAGCAGTCCTACTCCCCCCGGGACAGGGGGCGAAGAGACCCAGTACTTC.

This chain joins TRBV7-8 and TRBJ2-7; unclear D gene. V lost 5 bases and J lost 2, with 16 bases in between. Germline V CDR1 and CDR2: SGHVS, FQNEAQ. The CDR3 spans 15 residues. CDR3 coding DNA: TGTGCCAGCAGCCAACGTGGGCGGTTAACCTACGAGCAGTACTTC. It specifies CASSQRGRLTYEQYF.

The V call is TRBV28, the J call TRBJ2-7; D is unclear. V dropped 6 bases and J dropped 3 bases, with 12 bases sitting between them. Per the germline V gene, CDR1 is MDHEN and CDR2 is SYDVKM. The CDR3 is 13 amino acids. The CDR3 DNA follows: TGTGCCAGCAGCCCGGGCGCTCACTACGAGCAGTACTTC. The encoded protein is CASSPGAHYEQYF.

CDR3 in amino acids: CASSLRGIMNTEAFF. CDR3 nucleotides: TGTGCCAGCAGCTTACGGGGGATAATGAACACTGAAGCTTTCTTT. The chain has TRBV7-6 and TRBJ1-1; TRBD1 is a possible D gene (5 bases). Germline V gene sequence: CDR1 SGHVS, CDR2 FNYEAQ. With 2 bases removed from V and 0 bases from J, the gap between germline ends came to 10 bases. The CDR3 loop spans 15 amino acids.

Concerning this clone itself: The junction departs from the called germline gene at one end, perhaps through a read error. The chain employs TRBV30 and TRBJ1-1; no definite D call. CDR3 size: 13 residues. The germline V gene encodes CDR1 GTSNPN and CDR2 SVGIG (reference sequence). CDR3 region: CARRATLNTGAFF. For the CDR3, the DNA is TGTGCCCGACGGGCTACACTGAACACTGGAGCTTTCTTT.

Details on this clone: It is likely a read error: a sequence one base away is far more abundant. The chain employs TRBV7-2 and TRBJ1-5; no clear D. Germline V gene sequence: CDR1 SGHTA, CDR2 FQGNSA. This CDR3 region has 15 residues. CDR3 in DNA: TGTGCCAGCAACTTAATTTGGGGAAGCAATCAGCCCCAGCATTTT. It codes for CASNLIWGSNQPQHF.

Here the CDR3 reads CASSLEALDEQFF. DNA of the CDR3: TGTGCCAGCAGCTTAGAGGCTCTAGATGAGCAGTTCTTC. This chain uses TRBV7-3 with TRBJ2-1; D is undetermined. The CDR3 totals 13 residues. The V and J ends lost 2 bases and 8 bases respectively, with 10 bases between them. Germline V CDR1 and CDR2: SGHTA, FQGTGA.

As to this clone: Distinct nucleotide sequences in the sample also encode this CDR3. J is TRBJ2-2 and V is TRBV18; D is undetermined. This CDR3 contains 13 residues. CDR1 KGHSH and CDR2 LQKENI come from the germline V gene. Trimming took 1 base from V and 4 from J, leaving 4 bases between them. The CDR3: CASSPRGTGELFF. In nucleotides, the CDR3 is TGTGCCAGCTCACCACGGGGCACCGGGGAGCTGTTTTTT.

This chain connects TRBV27 to TRBJ2-7; 7 bases are shared with TRBD1. Trimming cost V 8 bases and J 0 bases; bases outside gene matches: 1. CDR3 length equals 12 residues. Germline lookup yields CDR1 MNHEY and CDR2 SMNVEV (reference sequence). The CDR3 DNA reads as TGTGCCAGCCGACAGGGCTCCTACGAGCAGTACTTC. Translation: CASRQGSYEQYF.

This clone was seen a few times. The gene calls are TRBV23-1 and TRBJ1-5; 8 bases agree with TRBD1. TRBV23-1 is annotated as an ORF whose role is uncertain. V shed 6 bases and J 6 bases; nucleotides not matched to a gene: 10. There are 15 residues in the CDR3. The CDR3 reads CASSIWTGCIQPQHF. The CDR3 coding sequence is TGCGCCAGCAGCATCTGGACAGGGTGCATTCAGCCCCAGCATTTT.

This clone came up many times. This chain joins TRBV10-1 and TRBJ2-1, with 7 bases that match TRBD2. V lost 2 bases, J lost 10 bases, and 11 bases stayed unmatched. The CDR3 contains 15 residues. Per the germline V gene, CDR1 is WNHNN and CDR2 is SYGVQD (reference sequence). CDR3: CASSEHGGMTAEQFF. The CDR3 DNA reads TGCGCCAGCAGTGAGCACGGGGGGATGACAGCCGAGCAGTTCTTC.